This TCR beta chain is from a study of T cell repertoires in cytomegalovirus infection (dated by TCRdb to about 2019). With respect to the entire study: Alongside well-studied HLA-B-restricted epitopes, the peptide stimulations were aimed at recently identified HLA-C-restricted CMV epitopes, whose presentation resists viral immunomodulation. Donor HLA type was relevant to the analysis, as public TCR beta signatures indicated carriage of CMV infection together with the matching HLA type. What the study reported, not specific to this receptor: In both this cohort and an independent roughly 360-donor cohort, the cumulative frequency of public TCR beta family members distinguished carriers of CMV infection plus the relevant HLA type. In the ex vivo response, HLA-C-restricted CMV-specific TCR beta clonotypes were dominant, and in two of eight donors the single most frequent clonotype came from this HLA-C-restricted group.

V is reduced by 0 bases and J by 0 bases, leaving a spacing of 6 bases between them. The germline V gene provides CDR1 LGHNA and CDR2 YNFKEQ. The CDR3 runs 15 amino acids, cysteine and phenylalanine included. Just CDR3 DNA is preserved here, 45 bases in frame from base 1. Notes on this clonotype: What antigen it recognizes has not been identified. No base quality values were provided; no much bigger clone lies one nucleotide off.

Sequenced on an Illumina HiSeq 1500. TCRdb trimmed the raw reads at Q25, called clones with MiXCR and kept productive beta chains. Each entry is one CDR3 protein sequence, shown with its most common DNA and genes. The sample table shows 650,000 to 900,000 distinct CDR3 sequences, and over 25% are seen once. Together, the top ten hold about an eighth of the sample. According to the study, the label for this sample's treatment or condition signals: in vitro stimulation with specific CMV peptide epitopes to enrich CMV-specific T cells. This sequence uses TRBV4-2 and TRBJ1-5, with no confident D gene call. Specimen: cultured CD8+ T cells from PBMCs, collected from culture after CMV antigen stimulation. The source is a human donor in good health (CMV status not recorded). Some clones in this sample may be carry-over from other donors' samples. The CDR3 has the sequence CASSQEEGSNQPQHF. The nucleotide sequence is TGTGCCAGCAGCCAAGAGGAGGGTAGCAATCAGCCCCAGCATTTT.